The 23 T cell receptor beta chains given below trace back to one sample, sequenced in a study of cytomegalovirus exposure and HLA in healthy donors. The table came from immunoSEQ multiplex PCR; TCRdb's copy has only in-frame clones and leaves some out. The sample holds about 130,000 clones, about 88% seen once. Specimen: PBMCs. The receptor source for this set is a young woman in good health and CMV-seropositive.

The chain uses TRBV11-2 and TRBJ1-3; perhaps TRBD1 as D (6 bases). V lost 1 base, J lost 8 bases, and 9 bases lay in between. The CDR3 is 13 amino acids. Germline values: CDR1 SGHAT, CDR2 FQNNGV. For the CDR3, the DNA is TGTGCCAGCAGCTTAGTACAGGGACACACCATATATTTT. As protein: CASSLVQGHTIYF.

The chain uses TRBV2 and TRBJ2-1; D uncertain. The CDR3 is 13 amino acids. Trimming pared 7 bases from V and 8 bases from J, leaving 15 bases between. In germline, CDR1 is SNHLY, CDR2 FYNNEI. This CDR3 is CASIQLPGDEQFF. CDR3 sequence (DNA): TGTGCCAGCATCCAGTTGCCGGGTGATGAGCAGTTCTTC.

This chain uses TRBV15 with TRBJ2-1; maybe TRBD2 (6 bases). Trimming left V 5 bases short and J 11 bases short, with 13 bases between. The CDR3 is 12 amino acids. The germline V gene encodes CDR1 LNHNV and CDR2 YYDKDF (reference sequence). The CDR3: CATSGGTGQQFF. DNA of the CDR3: TGTGCCACCAGCGGGGGGACGGGTCAGCAGTTCTTC.

The chain combines TRBV18 with TRBJ2-2, with 11 bases aligning to TRBD2. The CDR3 contains 18 residues. Germline values: CDR1 KGHSH, CDR2 LQKENI. After removal of 3 bases from V and 0 bases from J, the junction contained 6 bases not matched to a gene. CDR3 loop: CASSPASGGFANTGELFF. The CDR3 DNA sequence: TGTGCCAGCTCACCGGCTAGCGGGGGGTTCGCGAACACCGGGGAGCTGTTTTTT.

The CDR3 nucleotides read TGCGCCAGCAGCCCCACTAGCGGGGGGTACAATGAGCAGTTCTTC. Translated: CASSPTSGGYNEQFF. This chain joins TRBV4-3 and TRBJ2-1; 12 bases align to TRBD2. Germline values: CDR1 LGHNA, CDR2 YSLEER. The CDR3 sequence is 15 residues long. V gave up 4 bases and J gave up 4 bases; unmatched junction bases: 2.

The chain recombines TRBV28 with TRBJ1-2, with unresolved D. The CDR3 is 12 amino acids. The germline V gene encodes CDR1 MDHEN and CDR2 SYDVKM. With 6 bases removed from V and 8 bases from J, the gap between germline ends came to 13 bases. The CDR3 DNA follows: TGTGCCAGCAGCCCCGCCGCTATCGGCTACACCTTC. Translating it yields CASSPAAIGYTF.

The genes are TRBV25-1 and TRBJ2-7; weak D call: TRBD1 (6 bases). CDR1 and CDR2 (germline): MGHDK, SYGVNS. V was clipped by 6 bases and J by 0 bases, with 6 bases between them. CDR3 size: 12 residues. CDR3: CASRGGSYEQYF. The CDR3 DNA is TGTGCCAGCAGAGGGGGCTCCTACGAGCAGTACTTC.

The CDR3 DNA is TGTGCCAGCAGCTTAGGCCCCGGGACAGACTATGGCTACACCTTC. Translating it yields CASSLGPGTDYGYTF. The chain has TRBV7-9 and TRBJ1-2, with TRBD1 identical over 7 bases. Germline values: CDR1 SEHNR, CDR2 FQNEAQ (reference sequence). This CDR3 is built from 15 residues. The trim removed 1 base at V and 3 bases at J, leaving 5 bases unmatched.

The chain carries TRBV7-2 and TRBJ1-6, with 8 bases aligning to TRBD1. J was trimmed by 8 bases and V by 3 bases; bases with no gene match: 9. CDR1 SGHTA and CDR2 FQGNSA come from the germline V gene. This CDR3 is built from 16 residues. CDR3 nucleotides: TGTGCCAGCAGCTTTTACTCAGGACAGGGAGATTCACCCCTCCACTTT. Encoded protein: CASSFYSGQGDSPLHF.

This chain joins TRBV27 and TRBJ2-5, with a tentative D call TRBD1 (6 bases). V was clipped by 5 bases and J by 1 base, with 11 bases between them. The V gene's germline CDR1 is MNHEY and CDR2 SMNVEV (reference sequence). There are 14 residues in the CDR3. The CDR3 sequence: CASSDLDSQETQYF. The DNA for the CDR3 is TGTGCCAGCAGTGATTTGGACAGCCAAGAGACCCAGTACTTC.

This rearrangement joins TRBV18 to TRBJ2-5; 7 positions match TRBD1. V was pared by 1 base and J by 0 bases, with 11 bases of the junction left unmatched. The CDR3 extends over 18 amino acids. Germline V gene sequence: CDR1 KGHSH, CDR2 LQKENI. The CDR3 nucleotides are TGTGCCAGCTCACCACTCTTTGAACAGGGACAGTACCAAGAGACCCAGTACTTC. Translated: CASSPLFEQGQYQETQYF.

The chain uses TRBV5-1 and TRBJ1-5, with a possible D match to TRBD1 (5 bases). The germline V gene encodes CDR1 SGHRS and CDR2 YFSETQ. The CDR3 runs to 15 residues. Trimming cost V 0 bases and J 2 bases, with 9 bases left between them. The CDR3 sequence: CASSLATGGNQPQHF. Here the CDR3 DNA reads TGCGCCAGCAGCTTGGCAACGGGGGGCAATCAGCCCCAGCATTTT.

The J gene is TRBJ2-3, the V gene TRBV5-6; 7 nucleotides agree with TRBD1. This CDR3 has 15 amino acids. Germline loops: CDR1 SGHDT, CDR2 YYEEEE. V gave up 3 bases and J gave up 2 bases; unmatched junction bases: 6. The CDR3 DNA reads TGTGCCAGCAGCTCCGACAGGGTTCACACAGATACGCAGTATTTT. It yields the protein CASSSDRVHTDTQYF. The variable domain in full, with the rest retrieved from reference TRBV5-6 and TRBJ2-3, is DAGVTQSPTHLIKTRGQQVTLRCSPKSGHDTVSWYQQALGQGPQFIFQYYEEEERQRGNFPDRFSGHQFPNYSSELNVNALLLGDSALYLCASSSDRVHTDTQYFGPGTRLTVL.

The J gene is TRBJ1-5, the V gene TRBV30; maybe TRBD1 (5 bases). The V and J ends lost 2 bases and 8 bases respectively, with 19 bases between them. From germline, CDR1 is GTSNPN and CDR2 SVGIG (reference sequence). CDR3 length equals 15 residues. CDR3 bases: TGTGCCTGGAGTCTTCTCTCGGCGGGGGGGGAGCCCCAGCATTTT. Its protein product is CAWSLLSAGGEPQHF.

J is TRBJ2-5 and V is TRBV2; 10 nucleotides agree with TRBD2. The trim removed 6 bases at V and 12 bases at J, leaving 16 bases unmatched. Germline-derived CDR1 and CDR2 are SNHLY and FYNNEI. The CDR3 covers 15 residues. CDR3 nucleotides: TGTGCCAGCAGCGCCGGGCCAGCGGGGGGGCTGTGGGAGTACTTC. Encoded protein: CASSAGPAGGLWEYF.

The rearrangement links TRBV19 to TRBJ2-7; D is perhaps TRBD1 (6 bases). Per the germline V gene, CDR1 is LNHDA and CDR2 is SQIVND (reference sequence). V dropped 6 bases and J dropped 4 bases, with 10 bases sitting between them. CDR3 length equals 12 residues. This CDR3 is CASSQGRYEQYF. For the CDR3, the DNA is TGTGCCAGTAGCCAGGGGCGGTACGAGCAGTACTTC.

This chain uses TRBV6-6 with TRBJ1-1, with no clear D. The germline V gene has CDR1 MNHNY and CDR2 SVGAGI (reference sequence). CDR3 length: 15 residues. V gave up 0 bases and J gave up 5 bases, with 13 bases separating them. CDR3 sequence: CASSYSPRTGTEAFF. As DNA, the CDR3 is TGTGCCAGCAGTTACTCCCCCAGGACGGGGACTGAAGCTTTCTTT.

This chain connects TRBV2 to TRBJ2-2; possible D gene TRBD2, 5 bases. Trimming took off 5 bases at V and 6 bases at J, with 10 bases between the two ends. Germline loops: CDR1 SNHLY, CDR2 FYNNEI. This CDR3 region has 13 residues. This CDR3 reads CASSPTKSGELFF. DNA for the CDR3: TGTGCCAGCAGTCCGACTAAGTCCGGGGAGCTGTTTTTT.

The chain is built from TRBV5-6 and TRBJ2-5; 12 nucleotides agree with TRBD2. Germline V CDR1 and CDR2: SGHDT, YYEEEE. The CDR3 is 17 amino acids. The junction had 8 bases not matched to a gene; V was cut back by 4 bases and J by 1 base. Written as DNA, the CDR3 is TGTGCCAGCAGCCAGGCAGCTAGCGGGGGGGTCCAAGAGACCCAGTACTTC. Translated: CASSQAASGGVQETQYF.

This clone appeared once. The chain carries TRBV19 and TRBJ2-1; 8 bases map to TRBD2. The junction had 6 bases not matched to a gene; V was cut back by 6 bases and J by 5 bases. Germline V lookup: CDR1 LNHDA, CDR2 SQIVND (reference sequence). This CDR3 is built from 14 residues. The CDR3 DNA reads as TGTGCCAGTAGGGAGCGGGGGAGGAACAATGAGCAGTTCTTC. Translation: CASRERGRNNEQFF. The full variable domain, in which reference TRBV19 and TRBJ2-1 provide the parts outside the CDR3, is DGGITQSPKYLFRKEGQNVTLSCEQNLNHDAMYWYRQDPGQGLRLIYYSQIVNDFQKGDIAEGYSVSREKKESFPLTVTSAQKNPTAFYLCASRERGRNNEQFFGPGTRLTVL.

The rearrangement links TRBV19 to TRBJ1-1, with D possibly matching TRBD1 (5 bases). The CDR3 consists of 15 residues. The V gene's germline CDR1 is LNHDA and CDR2 SQIVND (reference sequence). The germline V and J ends were trimmed by 1 base and 1 base, with 10 bases remaining between them. The CDR3: CASSIVGQGNTEAFF. CDR3 in DNA: TGTGCCAGTAGTATAGTTGGGCAGGGGAACACTGAAGCTTTCTTT. The full variable domain, its missing parts supplied by reference TRBV19 and TRBJ1-1, is DGGITQSPKYLFRKEGQNVTLSCEQNLNHDAMYWYRQDPGQGLRLIYYSQIVNDFQKGDIAEGYSVSREKKESFPLTVTSAQKNPTAFYLCASSIVGQGNTEAFFGQGTRLTVV.

This sequence joins TRBV21-1 and TRBJ1-4; TRBD1, the D gene given by the table, was not confirmed from the DNA. TRBV21-1 is a pseudogene locus. The CDR3 has 15 residues. CDR3 in amino acids: CASSKNRDRAIKLFF. The CDR3 bases are TGTGCCAGCAGCAAAAATCGGGACAGGGCGATCAAACTGTTTTTT.

The chain uses TRBV28 and TRBJ1-5, with D hard to call. The CDR3 is 15 residues long. The V end lost 3 bases, the J end lost 0 bases, and 9 bases lay between the germline ends. CDR1 and CDR2 (germline): MDHEN, SYDVKM. The CDR3 is CASSFQAYSNQPQHF. In DNA, the CDR3 is TGTGCCAGCAGTTTTCAGGCATATAGCAATCAGCCCCAGCATTTT.